Listed below are T cell receptor beta chains from one sample, sequenced in a study of cytomegalovirus exposure and HLA in healthy donors. TCRdb keeps only in-frame clones here, not all; method: immunoSEQ multiplex PCR. The profile covers 75,000 to 90,000 clones, with 90% to 96% appearing a single time and roughly 1.6% taken by the ten largest. Sequences were obtained from PBMCs. Source of these receptors: a man aged 18 to 35 in good health and CMV-seropositive. Both conserved end residues are part of each CDR3. Fields, in order: D gene, clone size, J gene, V gene, CDR3 protein, CDR3 DNA. A D gene is named only where the DNA matches it firmly. Only part of the rows carry a size: once, few, many, or a class if the clone is expanded.

- - TRBJ1-4 TRBV2 CASSASSAGSNEKLFF TGTGCCAGCAGTGCCTCTTCCGCCGGGTCTAATGAAAAACTGTTTTTT
TRBD2 - TRBJ2-2 TRBV15 CATSSARTSDYTGELFF TGTGCCACCAGCAGCGCAAGGACTAGCGATTACACCGGGGAGCTGTTTTTT
- - TRBJ2-7 TRBV4-1 CASSPPSYEQYF TGCGCCAGCAGCCCTCCCTCCTACGAGCAGTACTTC
TRBD1 - TRBJ2-2 TRBV5-1 CASSIPGQGARGLGNTGELFF TGCGCCAGCAGCATACCGGGACAGGGGGCTCGGGGGCTCGGAAACACCGGGGAGCTGTTTTTT
TRBD2 - TRBJ2-3 TRBV5-1 CASSPGLAGNTDTQYF TGCGCCAGCAGCCCAGGACTAGCGGGGAACACAGATACGCAGTATTTT
TRBD1 - TRBJ2-7 TRBV4-1 CASSQELTGAYEQYF TGCGCCAGCAGCCAAGAACTCACAGGGGCCTACGAGCAGTACTTC
TRBD1 - TRBJ1-4 TRBV5-6 CASSPPTGDEKLFF TGTGCCAGCAGCCCCCCGACAGGGGATGAAAAACTGTTTTTT
- once TRBJ2-7 TRBV27 CASSLGSEQYF TGTGCCAGCAGTTTAGGCAGCGAGCAGTACTTC
- - TRBJ1-1 TRBV18 CASSPTAGEAFF TGTGCCAGCTCACCGACAGCAGGCGAAGCTTTCTTT
- - TRBJ1-3 TRBV4-1 CASSQLGPGSSGNTIYF TGCGCCAGCAGCCAACTAGGGCCTGGGAGCTCTGGAAACACCATATATTTT
TRBD1 - TRBJ1-1 TRBV2 CASRRDSLLNTEAFF TGTGCCAGCAGGAGGGACAGCCTTTTGAACACTGAAGCTTTCTTT
- - TRBJ1-1 TRBV5-1 CASSSSSSAMNTEAFF TGCGCCAGCAGCTCCTCCTCCAGTGCCATGAACACTGAAGCTTTCTTT
- - TRBJ2-1 TRBV21-1 CASSNPRRGNEQFF TGTGCCAGCAGCAACCCCCGACGGGGAAATGAGCAGTTCTTC
TRBD2 - TRBJ2-1 TRBV9 CASSLTSGSNEQFF TGTGCCAGCAGTTTGACTAGCGGGAGTAATGAGCAGTTCTTC
TRBD2 - TRBJ2-3 TRBV4-2 CASSHRALAGELTDTQYF TGTGCCAGCAGCCATCGGGCCCTAGCGGGAGAGTTGACAGATACGCAGTATTTT
TRBD1 - TRBJ2-5 TRBV10-3 CAISGGTGNPETQYF TGTGCCATCAGTGGGGGGACAGGGAACCCAGAGACCCAGTACTTC